This T cell receptor (beta chain) emerged from a study of breast tumors, draining lymph nodes, adjacent tissues. Study-level findings and limits: Tumor TCR diversity was below lymph nodes but above nontumor tissue.

Breast cancer patients provided tissue from their axillary draining lymph nodes. TCRdb itself ran the multiplex PCR reads through MiXCR, one entry per CDR3 protein. Of over 130,000 distinct CDR3 sequences in the sample, less than 35% were seen once. The V gene lost 2 bases and the J gene lost 1 base, with 5 bases spanning the gap. This CDR3 region has 13 residues. Germline V gene lookup returns CDR1 MNHEY and CDR2 SVGAGI. In the case of this clonotype: Its target is not known.

The chain uses TRBV6-5 and TRBJ1-1; no clear D gene. This TCR was sampled from a female donor with breast cancer. Some clones in this sample may be carry-over from other donors' samples. The source material was axillary lymph node tissue. CDR3 loop: CASSYGRNTEAFF. As DNA, the CDR3 is TGTGCCAGCAGTTACGGGAGGAACACTGAAGCTTTCTTT.